This TCR beta chain is drawn from a study of technical replicates of blood from a handful of donors. This clone came up once. Here immunoSEQ multiplex PCR was the method, and the copy in TCRdb shows in-frame clones only, minus some. The sample shows 67,000 or so clones, over 95% of them seen only once. This CDR3 comprises 19 residues. The junction had 13 bases not matched to a gene; V was cut back by 3 bases and J by 4 bases. Germline-derived CDR1 and CDR2 are SQVTM and ANQGSEA. The receptor's source is a human donor in good health. What was sequenced was T cells isolated from PBMCs. This chain connects TRBV29-1 to TRBJ2-1; TRBD2 agrees at 15 bases. Written as DNA, the CDR3 is TGCAGCGTTGACCCAGGACTAGCGGGGGGGCTTTATCGATACAATGAGCAGTTCTTC. Translated: CSVDPGLAGGLYRYNEQFF.